Each of the 5 T cell receptor beta chains below was sequenced from the same sample in a study of CD8 T cells in ankylosing spondylitis. MiXCR, run by TCRdb on the 5' RACE reads, gives a single entry per CDR3 protein. The sample has about 39,000 distinct CDR3 sequences, about 3% seen once. The specimen sequenced was blood, either unsorted or a sorted T cell fraction (not recorded which). All receptors come from a male donor with ankylosing spondylitis or in good health (not recorded which).

This clonotype has a count of ten or more. The gene calls are TRBV9 and TRBJ2-5, with no clear D. V lost 0 bases and J lost 5, with 11 bases in between. This CDR3 has 14 residues. The germline V gene has CDR1 SGDLS and CDR2 YYNGEE. Here the CDR3 reads CASSVGSGIETQYF. DNA of the CDR3: TGTGCCAGCAGCGTAGGTTCTGGGATCGAGACCCAGTACTTC.

This clonotype has a count of ten or more. This chain links TRBV9 with TRBJ2-2; D is perhaps TRBD1 (5 bases). CDR3 size: 16 residues. CDR1 SGDLS and CDR2 YYNGEE come from the germline V gene. Trimming left V 4 bases short and J 1 base short, with 14 bases between. CDR3 loop: CASSPTGRGNTGELFF. CDR3 nucleotides: TGTGCCAGCAGCCCCACGGGTAGGGGGAACACCGGGGAGCTGTTTTTT.

This clonotype was seen only a few times. The chain links TRBV9 to TRBJ2-4, with 8 bases that match TRBD1. The CDR3 is 20 amino acids. Per germline, CDR1 SGDLS and CDR2 YYNGEE. The V gene end was trimmed by 0 bases and the J gene end by 1 base; junction bases not matched to a gene: 15. In DNA form, the CDR3 reads TGTGCCAGCAGCGTAGCGTCGGGACAGGACCAAGTTGGGGCCAAAAACATTCAGTACTTC. It codes for CASSVASGQDQVGAKNIQYF.

This clonotype has a count of ten or more. The chain joins TRBV9 to TRBJ1-3, with 7 nucleotides matching TRBD1. V lost 4 bases to trimming and J lost 0 bases; unmatched junction nucleotides: 4. This CDR3 has 15 amino acids. CDR1 and CDR2 (germline): SGDLS, YYNGEE. The CDR3 DNA reads TGTGCCAGCAGCCCGGGACAGAACTCTGGAAACACCATATATTTT. It encodes CASSPGQNSGNTIYF.

Ten or more counts support this clonotype. The CDR3 sequence is CASSTGPWADTQYF. The CDR3 DNA reads TGTGCCAGCAGTACTGGGCCCTGGGCAGATACGCAGTATTTT. J is TRBJ2-3 and V is TRBV9, with D uncertain. The V gene lost 5 bases and the J gene lost 4 bases, with 14 bases spanning the gap. Germline V CDR1 and CDR2: SGDLS, YYNGEE. CDR3 length: 14 amino acids.